These 7 T cell receptor beta chains were all obtained from the same sample, sequenced in a study of Ad26.COV2.S vaccination and SARS-CoV-2 variants. Sequenced by immunoSEQ multiplex PCR; TCRdb stores in-frame clones only, minus some. The table lists some 250,000 clones, around 89% of them singletons. As for treatment: about 20 received Ad26.COV2.S at low or high dose, single or two shots; about 5 received placebo; per-sample allocation not given. Collection of samples fell on day 63 after the first vaccine or placebo injection. Sequenced material: peripheral blood, taken in a trial of Ad26.COV2.S vaccine versus placebo. These receptors came from a person aged 18 to 59 who received the Ad26.COV2.S COVID-19 vaccine or a placebo.

The chain links TRBV2 to TRBJ2-3, with D possibly called TRBD1 or TRBD2 (5 bases each). Germline CDR1 is SNHLY and CDR2 is FYNNEI. The CDR3 is 13 residues long. Trimming stripped 6 bases from V and 1 base from J, with 8 bases between. The CDR3 protein is CASRGVGTDTQYF. As DNA, the CDR3 is TGTGCCAGCAGGGGGGTGGGCACAGATACGCAGTATTTT.

The V and J genes are TRBV4-3 and TRBJ1-2; the D is unclear. Germline lookup yields CDR1 LGHNA and CDR2 YSLEER. The CDR3 is 14 residues long. Trimming removed 3 bases at V and 1 base at J, with 9 bases between. Here the CDR3 DNA reads TGCGCCAGCAGCCAGTACACAGATAACTATGGCTACACCTTC. This sequence encodes CASSQYTDNYGYTF.

J is TRBJ1-2 and V is TRBV12-3 or TRBV12-4; the D is unclear. This CDR3 spans 13 amino acids. V shed 4 bases and J shed 5 bases, with 11 bases lying between them. CDR3 DNA sequence: TGTGCCAGCAGTTCATCAGGAGAGTATGGCTACACCTTC. Protein sequence: CASSSSGEYGYTF.

The chain couples TRBV7-8 to TRBJ2-3; D possibly corresponds to TRBD1 (6 bases). V dropped 0 bases and J dropped 0 bases, with 10 bases sitting between them. The CDR3 runs to 16 residues. Germline CDR1 and CDR2: SGHVS and FQNEAQ. The CDR3 spells CASSLAGTFSTDTQYF. The CDR3 DNA follows: TGTGCCAGCAGCTTAGCCGGGACATTTAGCACAGATACGCAGTATTTT.

The gene calls are TRBV27 and TRBJ2-3, with D perhaps matching TRBD2 (7 bases). This CDR3 has 13 amino acids. Germline assignment: CDR1 MNHEY and CDR2 SMNVEV (reference sequence). With 10 bases removed from V and 0 bases from J, the gap between germline ends came to 11 bases. The chain's CDR3 is CATGEGSTDTQYF. The CDR3 nucleotides read TGTGCCACAGGGGAGGGGAGCACAGATACGCAGTATTTT.

This chain joins TRBV5-1 and TRBJ2-7; D is perhaps TRBD1 (6 bases). Germline V gives CDR1 SGHRS, CDR2 YFSETQ. The CDR3 runs to 15 residues. The V gene lost 5 bases and the J gene lost 5 bases, with 20 bases spanning the gap. The chain's CDR3 is CASRQGLIEGDEQYF. The CDR3 coding sequence is TGCGCCAGCAGGCAAGGCCTCATCGAGGGGGACGAGCAGTACTTC.

This chain joins TRBV19 and TRBJ2-2; 9 bases fit TRBD1. This CDR3 is 16 amino acids long. The V gene's germline CDR1 is LNHDA and CDR2 SQIVND (reference sequence). V gave up 3 bases and J gave up 6 bases; unmatched junction bases: 8. The CDR3 DNA follows: TGTGCCAGTAGTATTTTTAGGACAGGGGATTCCGGGGAGCTGTTTTTT. Translating it yields CASSIFRTGDSGELFF.